These 10 T cell receptor beta chains share one sample of origin, sequenced in a study of T cell repertoires in cytomegalovirus infection. Which antigens these TCRs recognize remains unknown. TCRdb re-analysed the reads in MiXCR, keeping a single row per CDR3 protein. The data show around 900,000 distinct CDR3 sequences, less than 35% seen once. The material was cultured CD8+ T cells from PBMCs, obtained from culture after CMV antigen stimulation. Receptors were obtained from a human donor in good health (CMV status not recorded). Some clones in this sample may be carry-over from other donors' samples.

As concerns this clonotype: A much bigger clone sits one base away, suggesting this may be a read error. The CDR3 is CASSSPGQGAYGTEAFF. The CDR3 DNA reads as TGTGCCAGCAGCTCTCCTGGCCAGGGGGCTTACGGCACTGAAGCTTTCTTT. The chain is built from TRBV7-8 and TRBJ1-1; TRBD1 agrees at 8 bases. Germline CDR1 reads SGHVS; CDR2 reads FQNEAQ. This CDR3 region has 17 residues. V shed 4 bases and J 4 bases; nucleotides not matched to a gene: 14.

This clonotype was found a few times. This chain connects TRBV7-8 to TRBJ2-1; D is perhaps TRBD1 or TRBD2 (5 bases each). CDR1 and CDR2 from the germline V gene are SGHVS and FQNEAQ. V lost 5 bases to trimming and J lost 0 bases, with 23 bases between them. The CDR3 spans 19 residues. DNA for the CDR3: TGTGCCAGCAGCCTTAAGAGGGGAGAGCAAACACTCTCCTACAATGAGCAGTTCTTC. This sequence encodes CASSLKRGEQTLSYNEQFF.

This chain connects TRBV27 to TRBJ1-2, with 8 bases lining up with TRBD1. V shed 6 bases, J shed 3 bases, and the junction held 21 bases outside the gene matches. The CDR3 has 19 amino acids. Germline V gene sequence: CDR1 MNHEY, CDR2 SMNVEV (reference sequence). Here the CDR3 DNA reads TGTGCCAGCAGACGGGGGGGCCAGGGGGCACCCGGGTTGGACTATGGCTACACCTTC. Translating gives CASRRGGQGAPGLDYGYTF.

This rearrangement joins TRBV5-1 to TRBJ1-5; 8 positions match TRBD1. V lost 0 bases and J lost 5; bases outside the gene matches: 4. Germline loops: CDR1 SGHRS, CDR2 YFSETQ. This CDR3 comprises 15 residues. CDR3: CASSLGTGFYQPQHF. CDR3 in DNA: TGCGCCAGCAGCTTGGGGACAGGGTTTTATCAGCCCCAGCATTTT.

V gene TRBV6-6 combines with J gene TRBJ2-7; TRBD1 might be the D (7 bases). Germline CDR1 MNHNY, CDR2 SVGAGI (reference sequence). The length of the CDR3 is 15 residues. Trimming cost V 0 bases and J 2 bases, with 11 bases left between them. CDR3 in DNA: TGTGCCAGCAGTTACTCGGCGGGACAGCCCTACGAGCAGTACTTC. This codes for CASSYSAGQPYEQYF.

The chain combines TRBV10-3 with TRBJ2-1; tentatively, D is TRBD1 (8 bases). This CDR3 region has 14 residues. V lost 8 bases, J lost 1 base, and 12 bases lay in between. The germline V gene encodes CDR1 ENHRY and CDR2 SYGVKD. The CDR3 region has the DNA TGTGCCATCGGACAGGGAGGGTCCTACAATGAGCAGTTCTTC. Translated: CAIGQGGSYNEQFF.

This clonotype has only a few counts. The chain has TRBV29-1 and TRBJ2-1; possibly TRBD2 for D (5 bases). The CDR3 sequence is 13 residues long. CDR1 SQVTM and CDR2 ANQGSEA come from the germline V gene. Between the trimmed V and J ends, which lost 6 bases and 2 bases, there was a span of 11 bases. CDR3 loop: CSVEGYTYNEQFF. Written as DNA, the CDR3 is TGCAGCGTCGAGGGATACACCTACAATGAGCAGTTCTTC.

The chain employs TRBV10-2 and TRBJ2-3; D is ambiguous. CDR1 is WSHSY, CDR2 SAAADI, per germline. This CDR3 region has 12 residues. Between the trimmed V and J ends, which lost 6 bases and 2 bases, there was a span of 6 bases. The CDR3 nucleotides read TGCGCCAGCAGGCCGAACACAGATACGCAGTATTTT. It yields the protein CASRPNTDTQYF.

The chain combines TRBV29-1 with TRBJ2-1, with 7 bases fitting TRBD1. The V segment lost 5 bases and the J segment 5 bases; nucleotides outside the gene matches: 6. The CDR3 has 13 residues. Germline V gives CDR1 SQVTM, CDR2 ANQGSEA. CDR3 nucleotides: TGCAGCGTTCGAACAGGGGAACACAATGAGCAGTTCTTC. Its protein is CSVRTGEHNEQFF.

The V call is TRBV7-9, the J call TRBJ1-2, with a tentative D call TRBD1 (6 bases). CDR3 length: 14 residues. V lost 2 bases and J lost 6, with 13 bases in between. Per the germline V gene, CDR1 is SEHNR and CDR2 is FQNEAQ (reference sequence). CDR3 residues: CASSLNVRGDGYTF. The CDR3 DNA is TGTGCCAGCAGCTTAAATGTCAGGGGTGATGGCTACACCTTC.